These 30 T cell receptor beta chains were all obtained from the same sample, sequenced in a study of blood T cell repertoires in COVID-19. Method: immunoSEQ multiplex PCR; TCRdb's copy keeps in-frame clones and lacks some. This table has hundreds of thousands of clones, approximately 86% appearing once. Sample: peripheral blood. The receptors shown here come from a woman aged 70 to 79 with COVID-19, enrolled during active disease.

This chain links TRBV6-5 with TRBJ1-1, with TRBD1 identical over 8 bases. Per the germline V gene, CDR1 is MNHEY and CDR2 is SVGAGI. The junction had 3 bases not matched to a gene; V was cut back by 5 bases and J by 4 bases. This CDR3 comprises 13 residues. CDR3 sequence: CASSSTGGTEAFF. Here the CDR3 DNA reads TGTGCCAGCAGTAGTACAGGGGGCACTGAAGCTTTCTTT.

V usage is TRBV30 and J usage is TRBJ1-6, with D perhaps TRBD1 (6 bases). This CDR3 has 13 amino acids. V lost 5 bases and J lost 7, with 12 bases in between. Per germline, CDR1 GTSNPN and CDR2 SVGIG (reference sequence). The DNA of the CDR3 is TGTGCCTGGTCGACAGGAGGAAATTCACCCCTCCACTTT. It is translated as CAWSTGGNSPLHF.

The J gene is TRBJ2-7, the V gene TRBV13, with no clear D. V lost 5 bases, J lost 3 bases, and 11 bases lay in between. Germline values: CDR1 PRHDT, CDR2 FYEKMQ (reference sequence). This CDR3 region has 13 residues. CDR3 loop: CASSPPRIYEQYF. CDR3 sequence (DNA): TGTGCCAGCAGCCCCCCGAGGATCTACGAGCAGTACTTC.

This clone was seen a single time. V usage is TRBV5-1 and J usage is TRBJ2-1; 7 positions agree with TRBD1. CDR1 and CDR2 from the germline V gene are SGHRS and YFSETQ. This CDR3 contains 15 residues. The V segment lost 4 bases and the J segment 7 bases; nucleotides outside the gene matches: 11. This CDR3 reads CASSEQGLQVNEQFF. CDR3 in DNA: TGCGCCAGCAGCGAACAGGGGCTTCAGGTGAATGAGCAGTTCTTC.

The chain links TRBV28 to TRBJ2-1, with D perhaps matching TRBD2 (6 bases). Trimming left V 6 bases short and J 1 base short, with 13 bases between. The CDR3 length is 15 residues. The V gene's germline CDR1 is MDHEN and CDR2 SYDVKM. The chain's CDR3 is CASSRRRESYNEQFF. The CDR3 coding sequence is TGTGCCAGCAGCCGCAGGAGGGAATCCTACAATGAGCAGTTCTTC.

The rearrangement links TRBV7-9 to TRBJ1-2; maybe TRBD1 (6 bases). CDR1 is SEHNR, CDR2 FQNEAQ, per germline (reference sequence). The CDR3 runs 14 residues. V dropped 0 bases and J dropped 7 bases, with 12 bases sitting between them. The CDR3 spells CASSLAYRDRGYTF. The DNA of the CDR3 is TGTGCCAGCAGCTTAGCATACAGGGATCGTGGCTACACCTTC.

The chain combines TRBV11-2 with TRBJ2-7, with 8 bases matching TRBD2. Per germline, CDR1 SGHAT and CDR2 FQNNGV. V lost 6 bases to trimming and J lost 4 bases; unmatched junction nucleotides: 11. The CDR3 runs 15 residues. CDR3 nucleotides: TGTGCCAGCAGACCCCCGGGGGGGCCCAAATACGAGCAGTACTTC. Translated: CASRPPGGPKYEQYF.

This CDR3 is CASSRTGANEKLFF. CDR3 nucleotides: TGTGCCAGCAGCCGGACAGGGGCCAATGAAAAACTGTTTTTT. The chain recombines TRBV7-9 with TRBJ1-4; 9 bases align to TRBD1. J gave up 5 bases and V 5 bases, and 3 bases lay outside the gene matches. The CDR3 has 14 residues. CDR1 SEHNR and CDR2 FQNEAQ come from the germline V gene (reference sequence).

This chain links TRBV30 with TRBJ2-5; D possibly corresponds to TRBD1 (5 bases). The CDR3 spans 13 residues. The germline V gene encodes CDR1 GTSNPN and CDR2 SVGIG (reference sequence). V was trimmed by 0 bases and J by 5 bases, leaving 10 bases between them. The CDR3: CAWSVGALETQYF. The CDR3 coding sequence is TGTGCCTGGAGTGTTGGGGCCCTGGAGACCCAGTACTTC.

The CDR3 region is CASIIRGYEQYF. For the CDR3, the DNA is TGTGCCAGCATTATCCGCGGCTACGAGCAGTACTTC. The rearrangement joins TRBV2 to TRBJ2-7; D unresolved. The CDR3 loop spans 12 amino acids. V gave up 7 bases and J gave up 3 bases, with 10 bases separating them. Germline V gene sequence: CDR1 SNHLY, CDR2 FYNNEI.

This clone occurred a few times. The genes are TRBV6-6 and TRBJ1-2; 7 nucleotides align to TRBD1. Germline V CDR1 and CDR2: MNHNY, SVGAGI (reference sequence). V was pared by 6 bases and J by 10 bases, with 23 bases of the junction left unmatched. The CDR3 has 17 residues. In DNA form, the CDR3 reads TGTGCCAGCAGACGAAAGGTCGGGACAGTTGGGATGAGTGACTACACCTTC. It codes for CASRRKVGTVGMSDYTF.

The chain carries TRBV5-6 and TRBJ2-7; D perhaps matches TRBD2 (6 bases). Trimming took 0 bases from V and 4 from J, leaving 14 bases between them. Germline assignment: CDR1 SGHDT and CDR2 YYEEEE. This CDR3 has 15 residues. DNA for the CDR3: TGTGCCAGCAGCTTGGTCCCCGGCGGGGCTTACGAGCAGTACTTC. Its translation is CASSLVPGGAYEQYF.

The chain combines TRBV2 with TRBJ1-2, with 9 nucleotides matching TRBD1. Germline V gives CDR1 SNHLY, CDR2 FYNNEI. The trim removed 4 bases at V and 4 bases at J, leaving 4 bases unmatched. The CDR3 covers 14 residues. The CDR3 bases are TGTGCCAGCAGTGTACAGGGGGCGGGCTATGGCTACACCTTC. This codes for CASSVQGAGYGYTF.

The rearrangement joins TRBV24-1 to TRBJ1-5, with 9 bases lining up with TRBD1. J gave up 11 bases and V 5 bases, and 12 bases lay outside the gene matches. Germline V lookup: CDR1 KGHDR, CDR2 SFDVKD. This CDR3 contains 15 residues. The CDR3 is CATSASTGTGFAQHF. CDR3 coding DNA: TGTGCCACCAGTGCCTCCACAGGGACAGGGTTCGCCCAGCATTTT.

The chain is built from TRBV7-9 and TRBJ2-4, with 7 bases that match TRBD1. Trimming cost V 5 bases and J 7 bases; bases outside gene matches: 8. Germline V gene data show CDR1 as SEHNR and CDR2 as FQNEAQ (reference sequence). The CDR3 covers 14 residues. The CDR3 sequence: CASSPRQGTNIQYF. The CDR3 bases are TGTGCCAGCAGCCCACGACAGGGTACGAACATTCAGTACTTC.

The rearrangement uses TRBV11-2 and TRBJ2-7; 8 bases match TRBD1. The junction had 14 bases not matched to a gene; V was cut back by 5 bases and J by 8 bases. CDR1 is SGHAT and CDR2 is FQNNGV in the germline V gene. The CDR3 has 15 residues. The CDR3: CASSRHFGQGGKQYF. For the CDR3, the DNA is TGTGCCAGCAGCCGCCACTTCGGACAGGGAGGCAAGCAGTACTTC.

CDR3 region: CATADLYGYTF. CDR3 sequence (DNA): TGTGCCACCGCCGACTTATATGGCTACACCTTC. The chain links TRBV24-1 to TRBJ1-2; no firm D call. Trimming shortened V by 9 bases and J by 5 bases, and 9 bases separated the two germline ends. The CDR3 has 11 residues. In germline, CDR1 is KGHDR, CDR2 SFDVKD.

The chain joins TRBV6-5 to TRBJ2-7, with 10 bases fitting TRBD2. J lost 1 base, V lost 6 bases, and 6 bases had no gene match. Germline CDR1 is MNHEY and CDR2 is SVGAGI. The CDR3 loop spans 15 amino acids. For the CDR3, the DNA is TGTGCCAGCAGCCACCTTAGCGGGGGGTCCTACGAGCAGTACTTC. Residues: CASSHLSGGSYEQYF.

The chain combines TRBV4-1 with TRBJ1-5; TRBD1 might be the D (5 bases). CDR3 length: 16 residues. The germline V and J ends were trimmed by 0 bases and 7 bases, with 16 bases remaining between them. The germline CDR1 and CDR2 sequences are MGHRA and YSYEKL. The CDR3 protein is CASSQEMSQGGQPQHF. The CDR3 region has the DNA TGCGCCAGCAGCCAAGAAATGTCCCAGGGAGGACAGCCCCAGCATTTT.

The gene calls are TRBV7-9 and TRBJ2-3; 9 bases are a match to TRBD1. The CDR3 consists of 15 residues. V lost 4 bases and J lost 5; bases outside the gene matches: 7. Germline CDR1 reads SEHNR; CDR2 reads FQNEAQ (reference sequence). The CDR3, as DNA: TGTGCCAGCAGCTACCTACAGGGGGCTAAAGATACGCAGTATTTT. Encoded protein: CASSYLQGAKDTQYF.

The chain is built from TRBV28 and TRBJ1-2; 11 bases line up with TRBD1. This CDR3 spans 16 amino acids. The germline CDR1 and CDR2 sequences are MDHEN and SYDVKM. V lost 5 bases to trimming and J lost 4 bases; unmatched junction nucleotides: 9. In nucleotides, the CDR3 is TGTGCCAGCAGTCCGAGTCCGGGACAGGGGGGCTATGGCTACACCTTC. It codes for CASSPSPGQGGYGYTF.

The chain is built from TRBV7-9 and TRBJ1-6, with D unresolved. Germline V CDR1 and CDR2: SEHNR, FQNEAQ (reference sequence). Trimming pared 7 bases from V and 5 bases from J, leaving 9 bases between. The CDR3 consists of 13 residues. The CDR3 region has the DNA TGTGCCAGCAACCGCCAGAATAATTCACCCCTCCACTTT. It codes for CASNRQNNSPLHF.

This clone was detected only once. This chain links TRBV11-3 with TRBJ2-1; TRBD2 matches 11 bases. Per the germline V gene, CDR1 is SGHNT and CDR2 is YENEEA. Trimming cost V 5 bases and J 8 bases; bases outside gene matches: 8. This CDR3 contains 15 residues. In DNA, the CDR3 is TGTGCCAGCAGCCGCATAGCGGGGGGGCAGGATGAGCAGTTCTTC. Translated: CASSRIAGGQDEQFF.

The chain's CDR3 is CASSPLERGAYEQYF. The CDR3 DNA sequence: TGTGCCAGCAGTCCCCTGGAGCGGGGGGCCTACGAGCAGTACTTC. The genes are TRBV6-2 or TRBV6-3 and TRBJ2-7; 9 bases fit TRBD2. The trim removed 5 bases at V and 2 bases at J, leaving 7 bases unmatched. The germline V gene has CDR1 MNHEY and CDR2 SVGEGT. This CDR3 spans 15 amino acids.

Comment on this clone: This same CDR3 is encoded by further DNA sequences in the sample. The chain uses TRBV5-1 and TRBJ1-2; TRBD1 agrees at 9 bases. Germline V gene sequence: CDR1 SGHRS, CDR2 YFSETQ. The CDR3 totals 13 residues. The junction had 2 bases not matched to a gene; V was cut back by 3 bases and J by 5 bases. CDR3 protein: CASSSDRGYGYTF. CDR3 in DNA: TGCGCCAGCAGCTCGGACAGGGGATATGGCTACACCTTC. Supplemented by reference TRBV5-1 and TRBJ1-2, the full variable domain reads KAGVTQTPRYLIKTRGQQVTLSCSPISGHRSVSWYQQTPGQGLQFLFEYFSETQRNKGNFPGRFSGRQFSNSRSEMNVSTLELGDSALYLCASSSDRGYGYTFGSGTRLTVV.

This clone was seen a handful of times. V is TRBV14 and J is TRBJ2-2; 7 bases are shared with TRBD1. CDR1 SGHDN and CDR2 FVKESK come from the germline V gene. Germline trimming cut 4 bases from V and 1 base from J; bases unmatched to any gene: 3. CDR3 length: 15 amino acids. The CDR3 spells CASSPGQRNTGELFF. The CDR3 coding sequence is TGTGCCAGCAGCCCGGGACAGAGGAACACCGGGGAGCTGTTTTTT.

This sequence joins TRBV4-1 and TRBJ2-7; weak D call: TRBD1 (7 bases). The CDR3 covers 16 residues. Germline V gene sequence: CDR1 MGHRA, CDR2 YSYEKL. The germline V and J ends were trimmed by 1 base and 3 bases, with 16 bases remaining between them. Here the CDR3 DNA reads TGCGCCAGCAGCCAAGCCGGGCCAGGGGGGTACTACGAGCAGTACTTC. This sequence encodes CASSQAGPGGYYEQYF.

The chain is built from TRBV4-1 and TRBJ1-1, with 8 bases fitting TRBD1. Germline lookup yields CDR1 MGHRA and CDR2 YSYEKL. Unmatched junction bases numbered 4, after V lost 2 bases and J lost 5 bases. The CDR3 loop spans 14 amino acids. In nucleotides, the CDR3 is TGCGCCAGCAGCCAACCGGACAGGGTTACTGAAGCTTTCTTT. Translating gives CASSQPDRVTEAFF.

V gene TRBV5-4 combines with J gene TRBJ2-7, with D maybe TRBD2 (6 bases). V lost 1 base and J lost 7, with 9 bases in between. The V gene's germline CDR1 is SGHNT and CDR2 YYREEE (reference sequence). The CDR3 runs 12 residues. CDR3 loop: CASSLFAGEQYF. CDR3 nucleotide sequence: TGTGCCAGCAGCTTGTTTGCGGGGGAGCAGTACTTC.

This rearrangement joins TRBV7-3 to TRBJ2-3, with D perhaps TRBD2 (6 bases). This CDR3 is 15 amino acids long. V lost 5 bases and J 2 bases, leaving 14 bases between the germline ends. Per germline, CDR1 SGHTA and CDR2 FQGTGA. CDR3 residues: CASSPLGLITDTQYF. The CDR3 DNA sequence: TGTGCCAGCAGCCCATTGGGACTGATCACAGATACGCAGTATTTT.